The 32 T cell receptor beta chains listed next were all sequenced from one sample in a study of shared clonotypes between healthy human individuals. Measured with immunoSEQ multiplex PCR; TCRdb has only the in-frame clones, and not every one. This sample has some 2,500,000 clones; 80% to 95% occur once, and the top ten carry 0.36%. The sequenced material came from naive CD4+ T cells from PBMCs. As to subset: CD45RA+ positively selected. Receptors originate from a man between 18 and 29 years old in good health. Some clones in this sample may be carry-over from other donors' samples.

Details on this clone: The sample holds other DNA sequences that translate to the same CDR3. The CDR3 here is CASSSSTDTQYF. DNA for the CDR3: TGTGCCAGCAGCTCAAGCACAGATACGCAGTATTTT. V and J are TRBV7-2 and TRBJ2-3; D not certain. This CDR3 has 12 residues. The germline V gene has CDR1 SGHTA and CDR2 FQGNSA. Between the trimmed V and J ends, which lost 4 bases and 0 bases, there was a span of 2 bases.

The chain couples TRBV5-4 to TRBJ2-2; unclear D gene. Trimming left V 0 bases short and J 1 base short, with 10 bases between. The length of the CDR3 is 16 residues. Germline V CDR1 and CDR2: SGHNT, YYREEE (reference sequence). The CDR3 spells CASSLGGIGNTGELFF. CDR3 nucleotides: TGTGCCAGCAGCTTGGGGGGAATCGGGAACACCGGGGAGCTGTTTTTT.

This clone occurred once. The genes are TRBV7-9 and TRBJ1-3, with D uncertain. CDR1 SEHNR and CDR2 FQNEAQ come from the germline V gene (reference sequence). The CDR3 spans 14 residues. Trimming shortened V by 5 bases and J by 0 bases, and 8 bases separated the two germline ends. CDR3 DNA: TGTGCCAGCAGCCCGCGGATCTCTGGAAACACCATATATTTT. Amino acids: CASSPRISGNTIYF.

V and J are TRBV30 and TRBJ2-5; TRBD2 agrees at 10 bases. This CDR3 region has 13 residues. Losses at the gene ends were 4 bases for V and 5 bases for J; bases not matched to a gene: 4. Germline V gene data show CDR1 as GTSNPN and CDR2 as SVGIG (reference sequence). CDR3 in amino acids: CAWTSGRWETQYF. The CDR3 DNA follows: TGTGCCTGGACTAGCGGGAGATGGGAGACCCAGTACTTC.

Concerning this clone: The identical CDR3 is also encoded by other nucleotide sequences in the sample. The chain employs TRBV6-5 and TRBJ2-7; D gene ambiguous. Germline V lookup: CDR1 MNHEY, CDR2 SVGAGI. V was shortened by 0 bases and J by 4 bases, with 13 bases between the two germline ends. CDR3 length equals 15 residues. The CDR3 sequence: CASSYSKGPGYEQYF. Here the CDR3 DNA reads TGTGCCAGCAGTTACTCGAAAGGCCCTGGGTACGAGCAGTACTTC.

The chain has TRBV7-2 and TRBJ2-1; 8 bases are a match to TRBD2. The CDR3 extends over 14 amino acids. The V and J ends lost 5 bases and 8 bases, in that order; junction bases with no gene match: 8. CDR1 SGHTA and CDR2 FQGNSA come from the germline V gene. The CDR3 nucleotides are TGTGCCAGCAGCGTTCGGGAGGGCATCGATGAGCAGTTCTTC. Translated: CASSVREGIDEQFF. Full variable domain (remainder filled in from reference TRBV7-2 and TRBJ2-1): GAGVSQSPSNKVTEKGKDVELRCDPISGHTALYWYRQSLGQGLEFLIYFQGNSAPDKSGLPSDRFSAERTGGSVSTLTIQRTQQEDSAVYLCASSVREGIDEQFFGPGTRLTVL.

About this clone itself: A read error may explain this, as a much larger clone is one base away. In the same sample, other DNA sequences code for this CDR3. The chain has TRBV9 and TRBJ2-3; no clear D gene. Deletions cut 4 bases from V and 3 bases from J, with 3 bases between. Germline V gene lookup returns CDR1 SGDLS and CDR2 YYNGEE. CDR3 length equals 11 residues. CDR3 DNA sequence: TGTGCCAGCAGCTTGACAGATACGCAGTATTTT. This translates into CASSLTDTQYF.

This chain's CDR3 is CASSLSPQNTEAFF. CDR3 DNA: TGTGCCAGCAGTTTAAGCCCTCAGAACACTGAAGCTTTCTTT. This rearrangement joins TRBV28 to TRBJ1-1; D is uncertain. The CDR3 spans 14 residues. The ends were cut back, 2 bases at V and 1 base at J, with 8 bases in the middle. The germline V gene has CDR1 MDHEN and CDR2 SYDVKM.

The V and J genes are TRBV9 and TRBJ1-2; TRBD1 matches 7 bases. J lost 6 bases, V lost 1 base, and 6 bases had no gene match. CDR1 and CDR2 from the germline V gene are SGDLS and YYNGEE. The CDR3 has 14 residues. The CDR3 DNA sequence: TGTGCCAGCAGCGTACTCGGGACAGCTGATGGCTACACCTTC. Translating gives CASSVLGTADGYTF.

This clone was observed a single time. The V and J genes are TRBV7-6 and TRBJ2-7; D uncertain. In germline, CDR1 is SGHVS, CDR2 FNYEAQ. V lost 5 bases, J lost 2 bases, and 16 bases lay in between. CDR3 length: 15 residues. Here the CDR3 reads CASSGTVAEPYEQYF. CDR3 coding DNA: TGTGCCAGCAGCGGAACGGTGGCGGAGCCCTACGAGCAGTACTTC.

The chain joins TRBV19 to TRBJ2-7; D is unresolved. This CDR3 comprises 12 residues. V was clipped by 8 bases and J by 2 bases, with 10 bases between them. Germline V gives CDR1 LNHDA, CDR2 SQIVND (reference sequence). CDR3 in DNA: TGTGCCAGTTCGGAGTTCCCCTACGAGCAGTACTTC. It is translated as CASSEFPYEQYF. Full variable domain (missing parts from reference TRBV19 and TRBJ2-7): DGGITQSPKYLFRKEGQNVTLSCEQNLNHDAMYWYRQDPGQGLRLIYYSQIVNDFQKGDIAEGYSVSREKKESFPLTVTSAQKNPTAFYLCASSEFPYEQYFGPGTRLTVT.

For this clone: The sample holds other DNA sequences that translate to the same CDR3. The chain recombines TRBV28 with TRBJ2-7; D perhaps matches TRBD1 (7 bases). Per germline, CDR1 MDHEN and CDR2 SYDVKM. This CDR3 is 14 amino acids long. The V end was cut by 5 bases, the J end by 7 bases, with 18 bases between. The CDR3 DNA is TGTGCCAGCAGTCTCGCAGGGGGGTTGCGGGAGCAGTACTTC. Protein sequence: CASSLAGGLREQYF. Drawing the rest from reference TRBV28 and TRBJ2-7, the complete variable domain is DVKVTQSSRYLVKRTGEKVFLECVQDMDHENMFWYRQDPGLGLRLIYFSYDVKMKEKGDIPEGYSVSREKKERFSLILESASTNQTSMYLCASSLAGGLREQYFGPGTRLTVT.

The chain recombines TRBV4-3 with TRBJ2-3; no clear D. CDR3 length: 14 amino acids. Per germline, CDR1 LGHNA and CDR2 YSLEER. The V end was cut by 0 bases, the J end by 6 bases, with 10 bases between. CDR3 DNA: TGCGCCAGCAGCCAAGAACGGTGGCGGGATACGCAGTATTTT. Translated, it gives CASSQERWRDTQYF.

J is TRBJ1-1 and V is TRBV10-2, with D possibly being TRBD1 (6 bases). Trimming shortened V by 6 bases and J by 1 base, and 12 bases separated the two germline ends. Germline V gives CDR1 WSHSY, CDR2 SAAADI. The CDR3 covers 14 residues. The CDR3 DNA reads as TGCGCCAGCAGCCTACAGGGCCCGAACACTGAAGCTTTCTTT. It is translated as CASSLQGPNTEAFF.

V and J are TRBV7-2 and TRBJ2-7, with 7 positions matching TRBD1. Germline values: CDR1 SGHTA, CDR2 FQGNSA. Unmatched junction bases numbered 8, after V lost 6 bases and J lost 3 bases. CDR3 length: 14 residues. CDR3 protein: CASRQTGMSYEQYF. CDR3 bases: TGTGCCAGCAGACAGACAGGGATGAGCTACGAGCAGTACTTC.

Turning to this clone: Other nucleotide sequences in the sample specify the same CDR3. The J gene is TRBJ1-4, the V gene TRBV30; 7 positions match TRBD1. Germline V lookup: CDR1 GTSNPN, CDR2 SVGIG (reference sequence). With 3 bases clipped from V and 3 bases from J, the junction kept 4 bases outside the gene matches. This CDR3 is built from 14 residues. DNA for the CDR3: TGTGCCTGGAGCATAGGGGGCTCTAATGAAAAACTGTTTTTT. It translates to CAWSIGGSNEKLFF.

J is TRBJ1-2 and V is TRBV18; weak D call: TRBD1 (5 bases). Trimming stripped 3 bases from V and 4 bases from J, with 9 bases between. Per the germline V gene, CDR1 is KGHSH and CDR2 is LQKENI. The length of the CDR3 is 13 residues. This CDR3 is CASSPDKSYGYTF. The CDR3, as DNA: TGTGCCAGCTCACCGGACAAGTCCTATGGCTACACCTTC. The full variable domain, completed using reference TRBV18 and TRBJ1-2, is NAGVMQNPRHLVRRRGQEARLRCSPMKGHSHVYWYRQLPEEGLKFMVYLQKENIIDESGMPKERFSAEFPKEGPSILRIQQVVRGDSAAYFCASSPDKSYGYTFGSGTRLTVV.

The chain is built from TRBV4-1 and TRBJ2-1; 10 nucleotides line up with TRBD1. With V trimmed by 4 bases and J by 3 bases, 6 bases remained unmatched. Per the germline V gene, CDR1 is MGHRA and CDR2 is YSYEKL. The CDR3 is made up of 16 amino acids. The CDR3 bases are TGCGCCAGCAGCCGAGGGACAGGGGATAACTACAATGAGCAGTTCTTC. Translating it yields CASSRGTGDNYNEQFF.

Worth noting for this clone: Other DNA sequences in this sample translate to the same CDR3. This chain uses TRBV11-2 with TRBJ2-7, with D unclear. The germline V gene encodes CDR1 SGHAT and CDR2 FQNNGV. Trimming took off 3 bases at V and 4 bases at J, with 13 bases between the two ends. The CDR3 extends over 14 amino acids. The CDR3 bases are TGTGCCAGCAGCTTTTTGGGCAGGCCTTACGAGCAGTACTTC. Translation: CASSFLGRPYEQYF. Looking up the rest from reference TRBV11-2 and TRBJ2-7 gives the full variable domain: EAGVAQSPRYKIIEKRQSVAFWCNPISGHATLYWYQQILGQGPKLLIQFQNNGVVDDSQLPKDRFSAERLKGVDSTLKIQPAKLEDSAVYLCASSFLGRPYEQYFGPGTRLTVT.

V is TRBV9 and J is TRBJ1-6, with D perhaps matching TRBD1 (6 bases). V gave up 9 bases and J gave up 10 bases, with 17 bases separating them. Germline lookup yields CDR1 SGDLS and CDR2 YYNGEE. This CDR3 is built from 13 residues. CDR3 bases: TGTGCCAACAAGGGGGGAGGAGAATCACCCCTCCACTTT. Protein product: CANKGGGESPLHF.

This chain uses TRBV29-1 with TRBJ1-3, with D possibly being TRBD1 (6 bases). The CDR3 length is 14 residues. Germline loops: CDR1 SQVTM, CDR2 ANQGSEA. The V gene lost 4 bases and the J gene lost 2 bases, with 12 bases spanning the gap. The CDR3 spells CSVVFPGAGNTIYF. CDR3 DNA sequence: TGCAGCGTTGTATTCCCAGGGGCTGGAAACACCATATATTTT.

This clone was recorded only once. The chain employs TRBV19 and TRBJ1-1; weak D call: TRBD1 (5 bases). The CDR3 sequence is 18 residues long. Trimming pared 10 bases from V and 0 bases from J, leaving 27 bases between. Germline lookup yields CDR1 LNHDA and CDR2 SQIVND (reference sequence). CDR3 nucleotide sequence: TGTGCCAAACTACTTGCCCGCACAGGACCACCCATGAACACTGAAGCTTTCTTT. Protein sequence: CAKLLARTGPPMNTEAFF.

The chain carries TRBV7-8 and TRBJ2-7; tentatively, D is TRBD1 (6 bases). This CDR3 comprises 16 residues. CDR1 SGHVS and CDR2 FQNEAQ come from the germline V gene. V was cut by 0 bases and J by 2 bases, with 14 bases left in between. The CDR3 DNA reads as TGTGCCAGCAGCTTAGCGTATAAGGACAGAACCTACGAGCAGTACTTC. It specifies CASSLAYKDRTYEQYF.

The chain joins TRBV11-2 to TRBJ2-2, with D possibly matching TRBD2 (5 bases). CDR1 SGHAT and CDR2 FQNNGV come from the germline V gene. The germline V and J ends were trimmed by 5 bases and 5 bases, with 18 bases remaining between them. This CDR3 contains 16 residues. CDR3 in amino acids: CASSPRGSRGTGELFF. DNA for the CDR3: TGTGCCAGCAGCCCCCGCGGTTCCCGCGGGACCGGGGAGCTGTTTTTT.

The J gene is TRBJ2-7, the V gene TRBV29-1; 10 bases match TRBD1. The CDR3 has 13 amino acids. Germline CDR1 SQVTM, CDR2 ANQGSEA. Trimming took 3 bases from V and 3 from J; bases not matched to a gene: 2. This chain's CDR3 is CSVDGTGDYEQYF. The CDR3 DNA sequence: TGCAGCGTTGACGGGACAGGGGACTACGAGCAGTACTTC.

The genes are TRBV6-6 and TRBJ1-4, with a possible D match to TRBD1 (5 bases). The CDR3 extends over 15 amino acids. V shed 6 bases and J shed 3 bases, with 14 bases lying between them. Germline V gene sequence: CDR1 MNHNY, CDR2 SVGAGI (reference sequence). CDR3 protein: CASSFGALPNEKLFF. In nucleotides, the CDR3 is TGTGCCAGCAGCTTCGGGGCGCTGCCTAATGAAAAACTGTTTTTT.

The V gene is TRBV19, the J gene TRBJ2-7; 9 bases map to TRBD2. CDR1 is LNHDA, CDR2 SQIVND, per germline (reference sequence). V was pared by 3 bases and J by 0 bases, with 12 bases of the junction left unmatched. This CDR3 has 18 amino acids. This chain's CDR3 is CASSMGLAGIPNSYEQYF. CDR3 nucleotides: TGTGCCAGTAGTATGGGTCTAGCGGGAATACCAAACTCCTACGAGCAGTACTTC.

This clone appeared once. V is TRBV25-1 and J is TRBJ2-4; 7 bases map to TRBD1. Germline CDR1 reads MGHDK; CDR2 reads SYGVNS. CDR3 length: 15 residues. The trim removed 4 bases at V and 8 bases at J, leaving 11 bases unmatched. The DNA of the CDR3 is TGTGCCAGCAGTGCCCGGGACAGACCTGGAGACATTCAGTACTTC. Amino acid sequence: CASSARDRPGDIQYF. The full variable domain, with the rest looked up from reference TRBV25-1 and TRBJ2-4, is EADIYQTPRYLVIGTGKKITLECSQTMGHDKMYWYQQDPGMELHLIHYSYGVNSTEKGDLSSESTVSRIRTEHFPLTLESARPSHTSQYLCASSARDRPGDIQYFGAGTRLSVL.

This chain links TRBV15 with TRBJ2-5, with TRBD2 matching 7 bases. The CDR3 has 14 amino acids. Germline V gene lookup returns CDR1 LNHNV and CDR2 YYDKDF (reference sequence). V lost 1 base and J lost 5; bases outside the gene matches: 4. CDR3: CATSRGLAPETQYF. The DNA for the CDR3 is TGTGCCACCAGCAGAGGACTAGCACCGGAGACCCAGTACTTC.

The chain uses TRBV2 and TRBJ1-4; D not resolved. This CDR3 has 15 residues. Deletions cut 1 base from V and 3 bases from J, with 9 bases between. Germline V CDR1 and CDR2: SNHLY, FYNNEI. The CDR3 reads CASSEGGISNEKLFF. CDR3 DNA sequence: TGTGCCAGCAGTGAAGGTGGCATTTCTAATGAAAAACTGTTTTTT.

J is TRBJ2-7 and V is TRBV5-1; D gene unclear. Germline-derived CDR1 and CDR2 are SGHRS and YFSETQ. This CDR3 contains 15 residues. Trimming took 4 bases from V and 5 from J, leaving 19 bases between them. The CDR3 nucleotides are TGCGCCAGCAGCGCCCAAGGTCCAGGTGTCGACGAGCAGTACTTC. Its translation is CASSAQGPGVDEQYF.

CDR3 bases: TGTGCCAGCAGCCAAGAGCTGGGTACGCAGTATTTT. Translating gives CASSQELGTQYF. The gene calls are TRBV7-9 and TRBJ2-3, with D unclear. The CDR3 is made up of 12 amino acids. CDR1 and CDR2 (germline): SEHNR, FQNEAQ (reference sequence). The ends were cut back, 5 bases at V and 8 bases at J, with 11 bases in the middle.